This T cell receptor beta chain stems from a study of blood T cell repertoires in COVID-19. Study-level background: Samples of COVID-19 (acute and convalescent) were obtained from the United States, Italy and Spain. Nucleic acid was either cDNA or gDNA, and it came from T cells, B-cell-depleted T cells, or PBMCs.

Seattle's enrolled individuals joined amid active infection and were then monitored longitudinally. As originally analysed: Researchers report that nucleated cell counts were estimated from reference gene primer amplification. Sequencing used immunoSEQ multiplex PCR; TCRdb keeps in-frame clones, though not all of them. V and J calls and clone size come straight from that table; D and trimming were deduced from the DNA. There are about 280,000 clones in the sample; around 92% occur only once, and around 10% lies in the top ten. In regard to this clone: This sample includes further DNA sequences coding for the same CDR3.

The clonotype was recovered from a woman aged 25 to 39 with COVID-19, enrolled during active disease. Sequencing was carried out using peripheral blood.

The CDR3: CASSQGLADSYEQYF. In DNA, the CDR3 is TGCGCCAGCAGCCAGGGACTAGCGGACTCCTACGAGCAGTACTTC. The V and J genes are TRBV4-1 and TRBJ2-7, with TRBD2 identical over 11 bases. V dropped 3 bases and J dropped 0; count of bases not matched to a gene: 1. The CDR3 consists of 15 residues. The germline V gene encodes CDR1 MGHRA and CDR2 YSYEKL.